This is a list of T cell receptor beta chains from one sample in a study of human T cells and chemical hapten exposure. TCRdb passed the RACE reads through MiXCR, listing each CDR3 protein once. This table has 55,000 to 85,000 distinct CDR3 sequences, approximately 9.4% appearing once. Sequences were derived from whole blood, sampled in connection with sensitization to the hapten diphenylcyclopropenone (DPC). The receptors here all came from a woman aged 40 to 50 with alopecia areata. Some clones in this sample may be carry-over from other donors' samples. The CDR3 runs from the conserved cysteine through the conserved F or W. A D gene is named only where the DNA matches it firmly. Expanded clones are given a class, and other clones once, few, many or no size at all.

>many|TRBV18|NA|12|TRBJ1-1
TGTGCCAGCTCACCCGGAGGTTCCGAAGCTTTCTTT
CASSPGGSEAFF
>many|TRBV12-3/TRBV12-4|NA|14|TRBJ2-3
TGTGCCAGCAGTTTCGAGGGGGACCTGAATACGCAGTATTTT
CASSFEGDLNTQYF
>many|TRBV7-9|TRBD1|17|TRBJ2-5
TGTGCCAGCAGCTTAGGAGTTTCCGGGACAGGGGAAGAGACCCAGTACTTC
CASSLGVSGTGEETQYF
>NA|TRBV7-9|NA|14|TRBJ1-5
TGTGCCAGCAGCGCTGGGGCGGGAATTCAGCCCCAGCATTTT
CASSAGAGIQPQHF
>few|TRBV9|NA|14|TRBJ2-7
TGTGCCAGCAGCGTTCGGGACAACTCCTACGAGCAGTACTTC
CASSVRDNSYEQYF
>NA|TRBV20-1|NA|13|TRBJ2-7
TGCAGTGCTAAGTGGGCCCCGGAATACGAGCAGTACTTC
CSAKWAPEYEQYF
>many|TRBV5-6|NA|12|TRBJ1-5
TGTGCCAGCAGCTTGGGGGGAGGGCCCCAGCATTTT
CASSLGGGPQHF
>many|TRBV25-1|NA|15|TRBJ2-1
TGTGCCAGCAGTCGGGACCTTACTCTATACAATGAGCAGTTCTTC
CASSRDLTLYNEQFF
>many|TRBV7-9|NA|17|TRBJ1-5
TGTGCCAGCAGCTCAGGAGGGAGCAGGGCTAGCAATCAGCCCCAGCATTTT
CASSSGGSRASNQPQHF
>many|TRBV7-2|NA|12|TRBJ1-2
TGTGCCAGCAGCTTAGGCGGTTATGGCTACACCTTC
CASSLGGYGYTF
>NA|TRBV7-2|TRBD2|14|TRBJ2-3
TGTGCCAGCAGCTTAGGCGGGGGGTCAGATACGCAGTATTTT
CASSLGGGSDTQYF
>many|TRBV12-3/TRBV12-4|TRBD1|14|TRBJ2-2
TGTGCCAGCAGTCTGACAGGGTACACCGGGGAGCTGTTTTTT
CASSLTGYTGELFF
>many|TRBV10-2|NA|14|TRBJ2-2
TGCGCCAGCAGCCCGGACGGGAACACCGGGGAGCTGTTTTTT
CASSPDGNTGELFF
>few|TRBV9|NA|14|TRBJ1-4
TGTGCCAGCAGCGTTCGGGGGGTAGATGAAAAACTGTTTTTT
CASSVRGVDEKLFF
>many|TRBV7-9|NA|13|TRBJ2-7
TGTGCCAGCAGCTTAGGGCAGTACTACGAGCAGTACTTC
CASSLGQYYEQYF
>many|TRBV11-2|NA|17|TRBJ2-5
TGTGCCAGCAGCTGGAGACGGGGACGGACGAAGAGCCCCGCCCAGTACTTC
CASSWRRGRTKSPAQYF
>many|TRBV6-6|NA|19|TRBJ1-6
TGTGCCAGCAGTTCCTTCTCAATACAGGGAGGGAGCTATAATTCACCCCTCCACTTT
CASSSFSIQGGSYNSPLHF
>many|TRBV29-1|NA|13|TRBJ1-5
TGCAGCGTTGGCGCCATGGGCAATCAGCCCCAGCATTTT
CSVGAMGNQPQHF
>few|TRBV6-2/TRBV6-3|NA|16|TRBJ2-1
TGTGCCAGCAGTGCGGCAGGCGGAAGCTCCTACAATGAGCAGTTCTTC
CASSAAGGSSYNEQFF
>many|TRBV4-1|NA|15|TRBJ1-1
TGCGCCAGCAGGGCCGTCTGGGGTATGAACACTGAAGCTTTCTTT
CASRAVWGMNTEAFF
>many|TRBV10-2|TRBD1|15|TRBJ1-1
TGCGCCAGCGGGGAGGGTCGACAGGGGGTCGCTGAAGCTTTCTTT
CASGEGRQGVAEAFF
>many|TRBV4-3|NA|15|TRBJ2-1
TGCGCCAGCAGCCAAGATCTGGGGGTTTTGAATGAGCAGTTCTTC
CASSQDLGVLNEQFF
>NA|TRBV7-9|NA|15|TRBJ2-7
TGTGCCAGCAGCCCCCGGACAGCGAACTCCTACGAGCAGTACTTC
CASSPRTANSYEQYF
>NA|TRBV6-2/TRBV6-3|NA|11|TRBJ2-7
TGTGCCAGCAGTTCGTTCTACGAGCAGTACTTC
CASSSFYEQYF
>many|TRBV6-6|NA|11|TRBJ1-1
TGTGCCAGCCTACTCGTTTTCGAAGCTTTCTTT
CASLLVFEAFF
>few|TRBV27|TRBD1|13|TRBJ2-5
TGTGCCAGCAGCGGGACAGGGGGAGAGACCCAGTACTTC
CASSGTGGETQYF
>many|TRBV4-2|NA|16|TRBJ2-3
TGTGCCAGCAGCCAAGAGGATAGCGGAAGCCCAGATACGCAGTATTTT
CASSQEDSGSPDTQYF
>many|TRBV4-1|NA|14|TRBJ1-1
TGCGCCAGCAGCCTGCCGACCGCGAGCACTGAAGCTTTCTTT
CASSLPTASTEAFF
>few|TRBV15|NA|14|TRBJ2-7
TGTGCCACCAGCAGAGCAAGGATAGCCTACGAGCAGTACTTC
CATSRARIAYEQYF
>many|TRBV7-2|TRBD1|15|TRBJ1-2
TGTGCCAGCAGCTTAGCGCAGGGGGGCCGGGCTGGCTACACCTTC
CASSLAQGGRAGYTF
>many|TRBV7-8|NA|14|TRBJ1-5
TGTGCCAGCAGTGGTCCCACCCGGGATCAGCCCCAGCATTTT
CASSGPTRDQPQHF
>few|TRBV20-1|TRBD1|16|TRBJ1-5
TGCAGTGCTAGAAGGGTCGACAGGGGGGACAATCAGCCCCAGCATTTT
CSARRVDRGDNQPQHF
>many|TRBV6-5|NA|14|TRBJ1-1
TGTGCCAGCAGTCCGGGGGGGAGTATCTCTGAAGCTTTCTTT
CASSPGGSISEAFF
>many|TRBV4-1|TRBD1|17|TRBJ2-6
TGCGCCAGCAGCCCCGGGACAGCCCGCGCAGGGGCCAACGTCCTGACTTTC
CASSPGTARAGANVLTF
>many|TRBV7-9|NA|14|TRBJ1-2
TGTGCCAGCAGCTTAGTAGCGACCAACTATGGCTACACCTTC
CASSLVATNYGYTF
>few|TRBV20-1|TRBD1|14|TRBJ1-4
TGCAGTGCTAGTAGGGGACAGGGGTATGAAAAACTGTTTTTT
CSASRGQGYEKLFF
>many|TRBV6-2/TRBV6-3|NA|11|TRBJ2-3
TGTGCCAGCAGTTACTGGGATACGCAGTATTTT
CASSYWDTQYF
>NA|TRBV19|TRBD2|15|TRBJ2-5
TGTGCCAGTACTACCGGACTAGCGGAACAAGTGACCCAGTACTTC
CASTTGLAEQVTQYF
>many|TRBV9|NA|14|TRBJ2-2
TGTGCCAGCAGCCCCCACGGCGAAACCGGGGAGCTGTTTTTT
CASSPHGETGELFF
>many|TRBV27|NA|14|TRBJ2-3
TGTGCCAGCAGTTCCCCCTGGTCCACAGATACGCAGTATTTT
CASSSPWSTDTQYF
>many|TRBV12-3/TRBV12-4|TRBD1|14|TRBJ2-7
TGTGCCAGCAGTCCCGACAGGGGGTCCTACGAGCAGTACTTC
CASSPDRGSYEQYF